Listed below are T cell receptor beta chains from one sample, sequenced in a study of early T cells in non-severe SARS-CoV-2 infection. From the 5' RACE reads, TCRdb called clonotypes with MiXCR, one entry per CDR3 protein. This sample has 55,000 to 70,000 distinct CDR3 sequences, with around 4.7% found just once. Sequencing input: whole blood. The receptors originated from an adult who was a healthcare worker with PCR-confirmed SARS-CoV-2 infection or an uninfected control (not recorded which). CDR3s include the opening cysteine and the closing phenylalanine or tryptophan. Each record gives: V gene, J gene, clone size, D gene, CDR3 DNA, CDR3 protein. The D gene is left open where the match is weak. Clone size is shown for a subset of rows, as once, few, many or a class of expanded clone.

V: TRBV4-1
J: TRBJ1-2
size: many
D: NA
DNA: TGCGCCAGCAGCCAAGATCCCTACAGGGACAACTATGGCTACACCTTC
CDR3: CASSQDPYRDNYGYTF

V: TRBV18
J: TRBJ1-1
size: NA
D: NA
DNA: TGTGCCAGCTCACTCCGCCAGGGGCACACTGAAGCTTTCTTT
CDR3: CASSLRQGHTEAFF

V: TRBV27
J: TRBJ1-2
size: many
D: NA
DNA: TGTGCCAGCAGTCCAGTCACTGGGGTGAGGACTGGCTACACCTTC
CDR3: CASSPVTGVRTGYTF

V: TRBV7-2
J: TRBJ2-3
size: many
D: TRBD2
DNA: TGTGCCAGCAGCTCAGATGGTAGCGGGGGTTCTAGCACAGATACGCAGTATTTT
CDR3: CASSSDGSGGSSTDTQYF

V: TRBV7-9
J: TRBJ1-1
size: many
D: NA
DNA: TGTGCCAGCAGATCGTGGGAGAACACTGAAGCTTTCTTT
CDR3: CASRSWENTEAFF

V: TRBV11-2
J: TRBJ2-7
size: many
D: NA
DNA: TGTGCCAGCAGCTCAGGGAACTACGAGCAGTACTTC
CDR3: CASSSGNYEQYF

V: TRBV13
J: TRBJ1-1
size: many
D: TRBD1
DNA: TGTGCCAGCAGCCCCCGGGACAGGATGAACACTGAAGCTTTCTTT
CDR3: CASSPRDRMNTEAFF

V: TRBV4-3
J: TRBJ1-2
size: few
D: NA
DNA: TGCGCCAGCAGCCAAGAGTTAGGCAGAAGCTATGGCTACACCTTC
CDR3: CASSQELGRSYGYTF

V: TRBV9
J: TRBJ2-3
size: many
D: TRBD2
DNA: TGTGCCAGCAGCGTAGCTATACAAGGAAGCGGGGGAACCGACACGCAGTATTTT
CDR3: CASSVAIQGSGGTDTQYF

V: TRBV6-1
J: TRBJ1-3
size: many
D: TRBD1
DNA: TGTGCCAGCACCAGATTCCGGGACAGTGCTTCTGGAAACACCATATATTTT
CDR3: CASTRFRDSASGNTIYF

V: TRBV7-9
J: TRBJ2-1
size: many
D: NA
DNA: TGTGCCAGCAGCTTAGAAGCGGGTCCTTACAATGAGCAGTTCTTC
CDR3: CASSLEAGPYNEQFF

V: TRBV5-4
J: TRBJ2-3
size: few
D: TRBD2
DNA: TGTGCCAGCAGCCCGGGACTAGCTAGCACAGATACGCAGTATTTT
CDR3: CASSPGLASTDTQYF

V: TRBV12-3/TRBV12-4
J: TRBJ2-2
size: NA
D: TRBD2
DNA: TGTGCCAGCAGTCGGACTAGGGCCGGGGAGCTGTTTTTT
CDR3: CASSRTRAGELFF

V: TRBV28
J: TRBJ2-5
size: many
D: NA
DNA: TGTGCCAGCAGTTTATCGGCGGGAGAGACCCAGTACTTC
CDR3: CASSLSAGETQYF

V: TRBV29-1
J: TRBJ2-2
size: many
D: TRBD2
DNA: TGCAGCGTTGCTGGGACTAGCGGGAGTCTAGGCACCGGGGAGCTGTTTTTT
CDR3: CSVAGTSGSLGTGELFF

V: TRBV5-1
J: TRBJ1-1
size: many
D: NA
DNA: TGCGCCAGCATGACAGGCGTGAACACTGAAGCTTTCTTT
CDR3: CASMTGVNTEAFF

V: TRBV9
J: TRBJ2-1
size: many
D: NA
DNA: TGTGCCAGCAGCGTTTGGGGGGCTGAGCAGTTCTTC
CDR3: CASSVWGAEQFF

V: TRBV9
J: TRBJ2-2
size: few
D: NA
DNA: TGTGCCAGCAGCCTAATGATTGGGTATTCGAACACCGGGGAGCTGTTTTTT
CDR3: CASSLMIGYSNTGELFF

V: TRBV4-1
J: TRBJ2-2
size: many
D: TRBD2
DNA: TGCGCCAGCAGCCCGTGGACTAGAGAGGCTGACGGGGAGCTGTTTTTT
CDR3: CASSPWTREADGELFF

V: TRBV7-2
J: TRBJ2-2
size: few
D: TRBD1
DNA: TGTGCCAGCAGCTTCGTTCCTCCGGGACAGGGGGCCACCGGGGAGCTGTTTTTT
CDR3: CASSFVPPGQGATGELFF

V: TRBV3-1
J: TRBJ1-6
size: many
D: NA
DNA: TGTGCCAGCAGCCAAGTAGCCGGGGGCACCTATAATTCACCCCTCCACTTT
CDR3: CASSQVAGGTYNSPLHF

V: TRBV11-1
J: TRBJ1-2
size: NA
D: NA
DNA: TGTGCCAGCAGCTACCGATACGACGGCTATGGCTACACCTTC
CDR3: CASSYRYDGYGYTF

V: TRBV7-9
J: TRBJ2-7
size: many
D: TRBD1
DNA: TGTGCCAGCAGCCTAATGGGACAGGGCAAAGACGAGCAGTACTTC
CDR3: CASSLMGQGKDEQYF

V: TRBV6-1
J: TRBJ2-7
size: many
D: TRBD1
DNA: TGTGCCAGCAGTAAAGGGGGCCTAGCCTTCTCCTACGAGCAGTACTTC
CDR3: CASSKGGLAFSYEQYF

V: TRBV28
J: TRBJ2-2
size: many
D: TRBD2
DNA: TGTGCCAGCAGCGAACGTAGCGGGGGTCGAACCGGGGAGCTGTTTTTT
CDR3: CASSERSGGRTGELFF

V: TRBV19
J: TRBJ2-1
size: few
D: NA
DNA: TGTGCCAGTAGCCCTCCCCCGGGCAATGAGCAGTTCTTC
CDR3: CASSPPPGNEQFF

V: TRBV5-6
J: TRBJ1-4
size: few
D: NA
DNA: TGTGCCAGCAGCTTGACAGGCGGTAATGAAAAACTGTTTTTT
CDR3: CASSLTGGNEKLFF

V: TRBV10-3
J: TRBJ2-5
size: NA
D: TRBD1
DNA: TGTGCCATCAGTGAGGGGACAGGCCAAGAGACCCAGTACTTC
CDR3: CAISEGTGQETQYF

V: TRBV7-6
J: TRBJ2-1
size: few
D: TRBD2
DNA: TGTGCCAGCAGCTTAGGGGTAGCGGGTAACTCCTACAATGAGCAGTTCTTC
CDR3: CASSLGVAGNSYNEQFF

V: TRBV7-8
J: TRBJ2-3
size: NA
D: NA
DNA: TGTGCCAGCAGCTTATCGAACGGCCAGTATTTT
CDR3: CASSLSNGQYF

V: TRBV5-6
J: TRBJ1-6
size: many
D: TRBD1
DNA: TGTGCCAGCAGCTTAGCCGGGACAGGTTATCCACCCCTCCACTTT
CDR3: CASSLAGTGYPPLHF

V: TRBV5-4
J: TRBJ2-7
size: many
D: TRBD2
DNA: TGTGCCAGCAGCTTGTCGTCTAGCGGAGCTTACGAGCAGTACTTC
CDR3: CASSLSSSGAYEQYF

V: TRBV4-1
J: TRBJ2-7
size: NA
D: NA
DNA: TGCGCCAGCAGCCAAGGAGCGCGACAGGTCACGACTTACGAGCAGTACTTC
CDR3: CASSQGARQVTTYEQYF

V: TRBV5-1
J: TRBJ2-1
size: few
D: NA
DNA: TGCGCCAGCACCCCACAGGCCCAAAGCTCCTACAATGAGCAGTTCTTC
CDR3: CASTPQAQSSYNEQFF

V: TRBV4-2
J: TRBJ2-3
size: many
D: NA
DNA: TGTGCCAGCAGCCAAGGGCTTAGCGCGGGAAGCTCGAGCACAGATACGCAGTATTTT
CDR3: CASSQGLSAGSSSTDTQYF

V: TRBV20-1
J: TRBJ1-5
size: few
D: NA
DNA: TGCAGTGCTAGACAGGGCAATCAGCCCCAGCATTTT
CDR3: CSARQGNQPQHF

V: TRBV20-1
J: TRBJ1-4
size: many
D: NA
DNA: TGCAGTGCTCCTTCGTCGGGTTCGGAAAAACTGTTTTTT
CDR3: CSAPSSGSEKLFF

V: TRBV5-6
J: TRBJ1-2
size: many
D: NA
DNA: TGTGCCAGCAGCTTAAGGGCGTGGTTGGGCTACACCTTC
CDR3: CASSLRAWLGYTF

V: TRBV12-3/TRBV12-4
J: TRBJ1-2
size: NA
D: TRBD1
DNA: TGTGCCAGCAGCAAGACAGGGGGCGACTATGGCTACACCTTC
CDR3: CASSKTGGDYGYTF

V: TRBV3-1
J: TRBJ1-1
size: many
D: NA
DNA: TGTGCCAGCAGCCAACCCCCGGGGACAACTAACACTGAAGCTTTCTTT
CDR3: CASSQPPGTTNTEAFF

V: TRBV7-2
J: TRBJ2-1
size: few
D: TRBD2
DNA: TGTGCCAGCATCCCTCTCGGCGGGAGTGGTAATGAGCAGTTCTTC
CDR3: CASIPLGGSGNEQFF

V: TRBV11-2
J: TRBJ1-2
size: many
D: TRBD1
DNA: TGTGCCAGCAGGCCGACAGGGGCCGACTTTGGCTACACCTTC
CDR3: CASRPTGADFGYTF

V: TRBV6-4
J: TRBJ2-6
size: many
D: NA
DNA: TGTGCCAGCAGAGGATCTGGGGCCAACGTCCTGACTTTC
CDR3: CASRGSGANVLTF

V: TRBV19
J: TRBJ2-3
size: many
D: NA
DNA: TGTGCCAGTAGTCCAGGGACCACGCGAGATACGCAGTATTTT
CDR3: CASSPGTTRDTQYF

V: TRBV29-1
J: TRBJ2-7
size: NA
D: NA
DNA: TGCAGCGTTGAAAGGGCCTACGAGCAGTACTTC
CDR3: CSVERAYEQYF

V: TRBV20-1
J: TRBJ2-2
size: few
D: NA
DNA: TGCAGTGCTCACCCAGCCCAAACGGCGAACACCGGGGAGCTGTTTTTT
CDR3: CSAHPAQTANTGELFF

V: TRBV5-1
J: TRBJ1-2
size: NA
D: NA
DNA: TGCGCCAGCAGCTTGAGTGCGACAGCGGGGGGCTACACCTTC
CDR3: CASSLSATAGGYTF

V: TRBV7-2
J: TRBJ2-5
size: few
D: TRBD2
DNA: TGTGCCAGCAGCTTAGGAGGAGCGGGAAAAGAGACCCAGTACTTC
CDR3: CASSLGGAGKETQYF

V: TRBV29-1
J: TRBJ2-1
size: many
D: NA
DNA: TGCAGCGTTGAACGGGTTAATGAGCAGTTCTTC
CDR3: CSVERVNEQFF

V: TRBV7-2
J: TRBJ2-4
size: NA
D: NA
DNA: TGTGCCAGCAGCTCTGGCGTGACGGGGGCCAACATTCAGTACTTC
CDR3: CASSSGVTGANIQYF

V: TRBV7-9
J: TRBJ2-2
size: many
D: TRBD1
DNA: TGTGCCAGCAGCACCTGGACAGGTACCGGGGAGCTGTTTTTT
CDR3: CASSTWTGTGELFF

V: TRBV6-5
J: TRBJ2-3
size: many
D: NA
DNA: TGTGCCAGCAGTTACGAGAGCACAGATACGCAGTATTTT
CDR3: CASSYESTDTQYF

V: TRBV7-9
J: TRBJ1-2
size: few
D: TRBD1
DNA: TGTGCCAGCAGCTTCGGACAGGCCTATGGCTACACCTTC
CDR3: CASSFGQAYGYTF

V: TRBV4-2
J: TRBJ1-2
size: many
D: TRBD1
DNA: TGTGCCAGCAGCCAAGATCTCACATCCGGGACAGGGTCTACCTTCTATGGCTACACCTTC
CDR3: CASSQDLTSGTGSTFYGYTF

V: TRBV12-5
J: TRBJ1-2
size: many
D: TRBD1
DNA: TGTGCTAGTGGTCCCTGGACAGGTGATGGCTACACCTTC
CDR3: CASGPWTGDGYTF